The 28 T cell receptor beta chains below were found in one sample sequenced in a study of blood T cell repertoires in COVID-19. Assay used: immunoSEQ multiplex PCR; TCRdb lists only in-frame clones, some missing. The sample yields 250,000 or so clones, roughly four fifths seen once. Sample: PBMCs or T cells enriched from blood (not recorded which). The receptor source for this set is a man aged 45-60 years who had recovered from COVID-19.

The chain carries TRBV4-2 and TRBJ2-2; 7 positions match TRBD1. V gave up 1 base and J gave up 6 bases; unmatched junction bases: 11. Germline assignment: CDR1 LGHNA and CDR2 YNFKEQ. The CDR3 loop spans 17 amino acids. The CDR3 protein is CASSQVRDSGVPGELFF. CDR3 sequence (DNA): TGTGCCAGCAGCCAAGTCCGGGACAGTGGGGTCCCCGGGGAGCTGTTTTTT.

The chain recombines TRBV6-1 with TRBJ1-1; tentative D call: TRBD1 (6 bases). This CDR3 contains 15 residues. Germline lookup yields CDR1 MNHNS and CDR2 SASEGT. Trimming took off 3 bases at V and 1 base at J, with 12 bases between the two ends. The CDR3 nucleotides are TGTGCCAGCAGTGACCGATTGACAGGGAACACTGAAGCTTTCTTT. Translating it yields CASSDRLTGNTEAFF.

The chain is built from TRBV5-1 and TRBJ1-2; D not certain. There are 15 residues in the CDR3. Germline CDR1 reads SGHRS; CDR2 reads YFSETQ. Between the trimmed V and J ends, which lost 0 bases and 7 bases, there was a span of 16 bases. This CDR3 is CASSLALARGSGYTF. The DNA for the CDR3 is TGCGCCAGCAGCTTGGCCCTAGCCCGAGGGAGTGGCTACACCTTC. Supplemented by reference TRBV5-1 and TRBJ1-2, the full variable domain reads KAGVTQTPRYLIKTRGQQVTLSCSPISGHRSVSWYQQTPGQGLQFLFEYFSETQRNKGNFPGRFSGRQFSNSRSEMNVSTLELGDSALYLCASSLALARGSGYTFGSGTRLTVV.

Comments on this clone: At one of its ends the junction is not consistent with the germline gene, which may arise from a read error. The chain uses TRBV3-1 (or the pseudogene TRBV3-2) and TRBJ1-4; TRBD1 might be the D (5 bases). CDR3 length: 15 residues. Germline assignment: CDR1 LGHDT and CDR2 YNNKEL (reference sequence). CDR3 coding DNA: TGTGCCAGCAGCCAAGATAAGGACACTATTGAAAAACTGTTTTTT. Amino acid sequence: CASSQDKDTIEKLFF.

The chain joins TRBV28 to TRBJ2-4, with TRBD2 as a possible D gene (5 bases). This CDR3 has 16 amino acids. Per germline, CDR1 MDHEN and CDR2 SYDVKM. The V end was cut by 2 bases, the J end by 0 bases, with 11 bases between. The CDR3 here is CASSLGSGLAKNIQYF. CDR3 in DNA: TGTGCCAGCAGTTTAGGTTCGGGATTAGCCAAAAACATTCAGTACTTC.

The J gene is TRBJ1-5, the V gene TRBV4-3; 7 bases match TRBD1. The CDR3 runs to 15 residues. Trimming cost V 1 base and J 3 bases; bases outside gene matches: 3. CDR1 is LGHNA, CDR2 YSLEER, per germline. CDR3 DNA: TGCGCCAGCAGCCAAGCGACAGGGACCAATCAGCCCCAGCATTTT. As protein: CASSQATGTNQPQHF.

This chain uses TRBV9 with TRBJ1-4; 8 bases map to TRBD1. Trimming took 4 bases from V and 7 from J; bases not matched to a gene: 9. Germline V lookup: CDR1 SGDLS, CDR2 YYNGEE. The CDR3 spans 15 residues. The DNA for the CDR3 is TGTGCCAGCAGCCCTGACGGACAGGGACCTGAAAAACTGTTTTTT. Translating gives CASSPDGQGPEKLFF.

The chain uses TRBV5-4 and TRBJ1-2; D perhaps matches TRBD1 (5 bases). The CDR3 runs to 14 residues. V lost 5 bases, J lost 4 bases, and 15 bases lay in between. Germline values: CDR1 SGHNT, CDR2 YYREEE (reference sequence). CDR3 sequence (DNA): TGTGCCAGCAGTTCCGGGACTGAGGTCTATGGCTACACCTTC. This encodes CASSSGTEVYGYTF.

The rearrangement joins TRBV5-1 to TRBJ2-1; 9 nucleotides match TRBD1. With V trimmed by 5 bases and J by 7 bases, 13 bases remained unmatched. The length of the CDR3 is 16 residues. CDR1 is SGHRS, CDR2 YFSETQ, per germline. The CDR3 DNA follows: TGCGCCAGCAGACTGGGAACAGGGGGCCATGGGAATGAGCAGTTCTTC. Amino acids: CASRLGTGGHGNEQFF. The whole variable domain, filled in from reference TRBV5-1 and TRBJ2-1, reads KAGVTQTPRYLIKTRGQQVTLSCSPISGHRSVSWYQQTPGQGLQFLFEYFSETQRNKGNFPGRFSGRQFSNSRSEMNVSTLELGDSALYLCASRLGTGGHGNEQFFGPGTRLTVL.

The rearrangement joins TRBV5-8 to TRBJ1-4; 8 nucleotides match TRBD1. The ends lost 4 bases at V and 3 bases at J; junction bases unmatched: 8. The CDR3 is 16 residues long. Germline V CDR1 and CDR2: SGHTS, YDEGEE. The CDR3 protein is CASSHRQGPPNEKLFF. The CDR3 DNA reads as TGTGCCAGCAGCCACAGACAGGGGCCCCCTAATGAAAAACTGTTTTTT.

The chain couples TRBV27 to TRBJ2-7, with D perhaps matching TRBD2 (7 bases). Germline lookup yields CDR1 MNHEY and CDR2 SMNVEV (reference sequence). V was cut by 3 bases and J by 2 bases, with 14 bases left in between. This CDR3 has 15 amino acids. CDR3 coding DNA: TGTGCCAGCAGTTTCTTAGGGGGGGGGCCCTACGAGCAGTACTTC. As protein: CASSFLGGGPYEQYF.

In nucleotides, the CDR3 is TGTGCCAGCAGCCAACAGGGGGAGGGCCAGTTCTTC. It codes for CASSQQGEGQFF. V and J are TRBV7-9 and TRBJ2-1, with a weak D call TRBD1 (8 bases). Germline V lookup: CDR1 SEHNR, CDR2 FQNEAQ (reference sequence). This CDR3 has 12 amino acids. V was shortened by 5 bases and J by 13 bases, with 15 bases between the two germline ends.

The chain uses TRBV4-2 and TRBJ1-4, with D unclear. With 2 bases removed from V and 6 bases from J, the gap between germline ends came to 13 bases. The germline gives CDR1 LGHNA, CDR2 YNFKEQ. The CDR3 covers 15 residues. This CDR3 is CASSQITGVDEKLFF. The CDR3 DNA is TGTGCCAGCAGCCAAATCACTGGAGTGGATGAAAAACTGTTTTTT.

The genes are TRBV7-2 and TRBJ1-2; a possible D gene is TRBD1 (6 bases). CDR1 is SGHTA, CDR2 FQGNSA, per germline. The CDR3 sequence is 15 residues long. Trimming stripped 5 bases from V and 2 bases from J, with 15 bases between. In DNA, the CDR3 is TGTGCCAGCAGCGCGCCCGGACAGATCAACTATGGCTACACCTTC. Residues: CASSAPGQINYGYTF.

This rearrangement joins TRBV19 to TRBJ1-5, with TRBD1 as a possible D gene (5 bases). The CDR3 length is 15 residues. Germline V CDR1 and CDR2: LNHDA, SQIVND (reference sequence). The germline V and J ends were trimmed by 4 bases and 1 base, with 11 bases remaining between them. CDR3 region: CASSRGTKSNQPQHF. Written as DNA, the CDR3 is TGTGCCAGTAGTAGGGGCACGAAGAGCAATCAGCCCCAGCATTTT.

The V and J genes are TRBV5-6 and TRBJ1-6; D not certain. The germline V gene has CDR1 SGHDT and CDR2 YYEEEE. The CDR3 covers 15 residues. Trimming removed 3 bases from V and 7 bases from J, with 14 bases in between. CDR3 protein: CASSYVESSNSPLHF. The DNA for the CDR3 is TGTGCCAGCAGCTACGTCGAAAGCTCGAATTCACCCCTCCACTTT.

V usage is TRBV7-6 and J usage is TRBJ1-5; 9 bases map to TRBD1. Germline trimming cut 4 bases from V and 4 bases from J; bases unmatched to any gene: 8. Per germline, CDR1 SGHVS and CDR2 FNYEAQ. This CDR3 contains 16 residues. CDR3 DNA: TGTGCCAGCAGCTCCGCCCCGACAGGGGGAAATCAGCCCCAGCATTTT. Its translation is CASSSAPTGGNQPQHF.

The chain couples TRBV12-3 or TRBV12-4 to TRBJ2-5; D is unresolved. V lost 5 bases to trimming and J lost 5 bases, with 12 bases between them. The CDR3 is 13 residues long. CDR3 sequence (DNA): TGTGCCAGCAGTCCTAGTGGTTACGAGACCCAGTACTTC. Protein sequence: CASSPSGYETQYF.

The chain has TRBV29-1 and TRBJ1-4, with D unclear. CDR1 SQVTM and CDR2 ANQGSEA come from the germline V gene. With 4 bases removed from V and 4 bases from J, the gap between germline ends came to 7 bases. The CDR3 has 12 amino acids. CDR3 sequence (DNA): TGCAGCGTTGTCAGTTTTAATGAAAAACTGTTTTTT. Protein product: CSVVSFNEKLFF. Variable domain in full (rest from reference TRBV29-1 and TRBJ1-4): SAVISQKPSRDICQRGTSLTIQCQVDSQVTMMFWYRQQPGQSLTLIATANQGSEATYESGFVIDKFPISRPNLTFSTLTVSNMSPEDSSIYLCSVVSFNEKLFFGSGTQLSVL.

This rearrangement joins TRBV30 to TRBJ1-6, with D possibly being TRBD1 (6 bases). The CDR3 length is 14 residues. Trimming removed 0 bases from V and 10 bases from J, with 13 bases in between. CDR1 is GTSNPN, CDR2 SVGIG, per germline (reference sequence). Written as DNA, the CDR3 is TGTGCCTGGAGTGTAGTAGGGGGAGTCTCACCCCTCCACTTT. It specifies CAWSVVGGVSPLHF. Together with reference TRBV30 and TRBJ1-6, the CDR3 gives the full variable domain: SQTIHQWPATLVQPVGSPLSLECTVEGTSNPNLYWYRQAAGRGLQLLFYSVGIGQISSEVPQNLSASRPQDRQFILSSKKLLLSDSGFYLCAWSVVGGVSPLHFGNGTRLTVT.

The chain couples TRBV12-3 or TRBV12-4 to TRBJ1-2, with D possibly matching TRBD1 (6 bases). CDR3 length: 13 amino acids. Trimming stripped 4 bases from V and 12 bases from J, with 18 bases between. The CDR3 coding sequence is TGTGCCAGCAGTTCTGGACAGAACTCGGCTAACACCTTC. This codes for CASSSGQNSANTF.

In DNA, the CDR3 is TGCGCCAGCAGCTTGGCCACAGGCGGACCCGGGGGCTACACCTTC. Amino acid sequence: CASSLATGGPGGYTF. This chain connects TRBV5-1 to TRBJ1-2; tentative D call: TRBD1 (5 bases). The CDR3 is 15 amino acids. Germline V gives CDR1 SGHRS, CDR2 YFSETQ. V gave up 0 bases and J gave up 8 bases, with 17 bases separating them. The full variable domain, in which reference TRBV5-1 and TRBJ1-2 provide the parts outside the CDR3, is KAGVTQTPRYLIKTRGQQVTLSCSPISGHRSVSWYQQTPGQGLQFLFEYFSETQRNKGNFPGRFSGRQFSNSRSEMNVSTLELGDSALYLCASSLATGGPGGYTFGSGTRLTVV.

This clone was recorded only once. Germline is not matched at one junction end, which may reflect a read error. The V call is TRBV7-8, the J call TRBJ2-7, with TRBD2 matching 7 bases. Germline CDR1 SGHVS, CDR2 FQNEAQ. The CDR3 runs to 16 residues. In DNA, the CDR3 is TGTGCCAGCAGGCTCCCCTCAAGGCTAGCGGCCTCTCCTTGGCACTTC. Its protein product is CASRLPSRLAASPWHF.

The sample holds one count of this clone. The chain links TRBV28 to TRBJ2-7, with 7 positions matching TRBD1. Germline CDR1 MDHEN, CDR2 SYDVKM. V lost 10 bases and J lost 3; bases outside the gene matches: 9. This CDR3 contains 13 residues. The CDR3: CAIGDSPFYEQYF. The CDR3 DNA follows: TGTGCCATCGGGGACAGCCCCTTCTACGAGCAGTACTTC. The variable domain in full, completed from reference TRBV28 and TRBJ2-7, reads DVKVTQSSRYLVKRTGEKVFLECVQDMDHENMFWYRQDPGLGLRLIYFSYDVKMKEKGDIPEGYSVSREKKERFSLILESASTNQTSMYLCAIGDSPFYEQYFGPGTRLTVT.

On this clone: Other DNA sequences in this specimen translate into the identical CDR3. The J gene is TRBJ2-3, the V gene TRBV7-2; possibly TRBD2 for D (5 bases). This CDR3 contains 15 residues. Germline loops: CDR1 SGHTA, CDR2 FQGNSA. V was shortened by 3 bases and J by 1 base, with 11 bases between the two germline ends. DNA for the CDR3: TGTGCCAGCAGCTTGGGTCCCGGGGGCACAGATACGCAGTATTTT. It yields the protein CASSLGPGGTDTQYF. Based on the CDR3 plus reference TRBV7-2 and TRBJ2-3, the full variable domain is GAGVSQSPSNKVTEKGKDVELRCDPISGHTALYWYRQSLGQGLEFLIYFQGNSAPDKSGLPSDRFSAERTGGSVSTLTIQRTQQEDSAVYLCASSLGPGGTDTQYFGPGTRLTVL.

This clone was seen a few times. The CDR3 DNA reads TGTGCCAGCACCCGGGGGGACACCGGGGAGCTGTTTTTT. This translates into CASTRGDTGELFF. The genes are TRBV6-5 and TRBJ2-2; 7 bases are shared with TRBD2. The germline V gene encodes CDR1 MNHEY and CDR2 SVGAGI. The V and J ends lost 7 bases and 3 bases, in that order; junction bases with no gene match: 2. The CDR3 runs 13 residues.

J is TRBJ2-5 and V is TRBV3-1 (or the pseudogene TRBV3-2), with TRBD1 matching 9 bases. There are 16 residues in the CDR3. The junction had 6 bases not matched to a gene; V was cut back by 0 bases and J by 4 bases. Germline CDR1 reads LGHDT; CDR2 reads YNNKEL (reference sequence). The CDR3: CASSQDGTGRLETQYF. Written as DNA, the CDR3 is TGTGCCAGCAGCCAAGACGGGACAGGGCGTTTAGAGACCCAGTACTTC.

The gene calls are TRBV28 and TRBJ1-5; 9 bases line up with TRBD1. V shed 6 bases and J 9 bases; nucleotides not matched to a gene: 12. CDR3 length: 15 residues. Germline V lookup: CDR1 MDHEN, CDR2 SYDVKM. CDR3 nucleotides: TGTGCCAGCAGACCGGGACAGGGTCTAAAGGGGCCCCAGCATTTT. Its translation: CASRPGQGLKGPQHF.